This TCR beta chain was obtained from a study of blood T cells in healthy people across ages. As for this clonotype: Its antigen is still unknown.

Germline V gives CDR1 SGDLS, CDR2 YYNGEE. The germline V and J ends were trimmed by 0 bases and 1 base, with 7 bases remaining between them. The CDR3 has 14 amino acids. Study-level points and caveats: More naive CD4+ cells and higher diversity were found in long-lived than in aged donors. Older individuals had lower TCR beta diversity per million T cells (the decline was roughly linear).

The authors ran a second PCR of about 6 to 11 cycles using a sample-barcoded 5' primer and a J-beta primer mix. Using its own MiXCR run on the 5' RACE reads, TCRdb lists one record per CDR3 protein. This sample has about 1.5 million distinct CDR3 sequences, with 40% to 45% found just once. The chain recombines TRBV9 with TRBJ1-2; D remains unclear. The sample was blood. The receptor comes from a woman aged 18-29 years in good health. CDR3 region: CASSVVSGNYGYTF. The CDR3 DNA follows: TGTGCCAGCAGCGTAGTAAGCGGTAACTATGGCTACACCTTC.